This is a list of T cell receptor beta chains from one sample in a study of T cell responses to AZD1222 COVID-19 vaccine. Clones were read by immunoSEQ multiplex PCR, and TCRdb kept only the in-frame ones, dropping some. The sample records about 110,000 clones, around 92% being singletons. Sequences were derived from peripheral blood, sampled 28 days after the second AZD1222 dose. All receptors come from an adult who received the AZD1222 COVID-19 vaccine. Both conserved end residues are part of each CDR3. A D gene is named only where the DNA matches it firmly. Some rows have no size entry. The others give once, few or many, or a class for an expanded clone.

clone size	V gene	D gene	J gene	CDR3 protein	CDR3 DNA
.	TRBV7-6	.	TRBJ2-7	CASNKLSYGAVTDPIYEQYF	TGTGCCAGCAATAAATTAAGCTATGGGGCTGTAACGGACCCGATCTACGAGCAGTACTTC
.	TRBV19	.	TRBJ1-1	CASSISQTTTFF	TGTGCCAGTAGTATATCCCAAACCACAACTTTCTTT
.	TRBV6-1	.	TRBJ2-6	CASSEAPGASSGANVLTF	TGTGCCAGCAGTGAAGCCCCGGGCGCTAGCTCTGGGGCCAACGTCCTGACTTTC
.	TRBV3-1/TRBV3-2	.	TRBJ1-6	CASSHLSGYGRNSPLHF	TGTGCCAGCAGCCATTTGTCAGGGTACGGTCGGAATTCACCCCTCCACTTT
.	TRBV19	TRBD1	TRBJ1-1	CASSPRQGASTEAFF	TGTGCCAGTAGCCCAAGACAGGGGGCGAGCACTGAAGCTTTCTTT
.	TRBV19	TRBD2	TRBJ2-5	CASSIDTSGQETQYF	TGTGCCAGTAGTATAGATACTAGCGGGCAAGAGACCCAGTACTTC
.	TRBV5-1	TRBD2	TRBJ2-5	CASSLAESSGLETQYF	TGCGCCAGCAGCTTGGCCGAGTCTAGCGGGCTAGAGACCCAGTACTTC
.	TRBV28	.	TRBJ1-5	CASSSGPSGQPQHF	TGTGCCAGCAGTTCCGGCCCCTCTGGGCAGCCCCAGCATTTT
.	TRBV5-5	TRBD1	TRBJ1-1	CASSPDRGLGNTEAFF	TGTGCCAGCAGCCCCGACAGGGGGCTGGGAAACACTGAAGCTTTCTTT
.	TRBV7-2	.	TRBJ1-4	CASSLGALNEKLFF	TGTGCCAGCAGCTTGGGGGCCCTTAATGAAAAACTGTTTTTT
.	TRBV7-9	.	TRBJ2-5	CASSPAWAGETQYF	TGTGCCAGCAGCCCCGCTTGGGCGGGGGAGACCCAGTACTTC
.	TRBV19	TRBD1	TRBJ1-5	CASNVWGQFNQPQHF	TGTGCCAGTAACGTGTGGGGACAGTTCAATCAGCCCCAGCATTTT
.	TRBV11-1	TRBD1	TRBJ2-1	CASSTQDRGGYNEQFF	TGTGCCAGCAGCACCCAGGACAGGGGGGGTTACAATGAGCAGTTCTTC
.	TRBV6-5	TRBD1	TRBJ1-4	CASRTGASEKLFF	TGTGCCAGCCGGACAGGGGCTTCTGAAAAACTGTTTTTT
.	TRBV12-3/TRBV12-4	.	TRBJ2-7	CASSRTFGYEQYF	TGTGCCAGCAGTCGGACCTTCGGTTACGAGCAGTACTTC
.	TRBV5-1	.	TRBJ2-5	CASSQTSVDETQYF	TGCGCCAGCAGCCAGACCTCTGTAGACGAGACCCAGTACTTC
.	TRBV11-2	.	TRBJ1-3	CASSLYDTIYF	TGTGCCAGCAGCTTATATGATACCATATATTTT
.	TRBV7-9	.	TRBJ1-4	CASSLGAREEEKLFF	TGTGCCAGCAGCTTAGGAGCCAGGGAGGAAGAAAAACTGTTTTTT
.	TRBV19	.	TRBJ1-5	CASSILLITDNQPQHF	TGTGCCAGTAGTATACTGCTAATTACAGACAATCAGCCCCAGCATTTT
.	TRBV4-1	.	TRBJ2-7	CASSPMTGRYEQYF	TGCGCCAGCAGCCCGATGACAGGGAGGTACGAGCAGTACTTC
.	TRBV7-8	.	TRBJ1-1	CASTETIHGWTEAFF	TGTGCCAGCACCGAGACTATTCATGGGTGGACTGAAGCTTTCTTT
.	TRBV2	.	TRBJ1-5	CASHRDRDQPQHF	TGTGCCAGTCACAGGGATCGTGATCAGCCCCAGCATTTT
.	TRBV28	.	TRBJ1-5	CASRTAPVAPQHF	TGTGCCAGCAGAACCGCTCCCGTGGCGCCCCAGCATTTT
.	TRBV6-1	.	TRBJ2-2	CASSEQGTTGELFF	TGTGCCAGCAGTGAACAAGGAACCACCGGGGAGCTGTTTTTT
once	TRBV6-2/TRBV6-3	.	TRBJ1-1	CASSLSLAGLEAEAFF	TGTGCCAGCAGTTTAAGTCTGGCAGGGCTGGAGGCTGAAGCTTTCTTT
.	TRBV19	.	TRBJ2-7	CASSRGSSYEQYF	TGTGCCAGTAGCCGGGGGTCCTCCTACGAGCAGTACTTC
few	TRBV19	.	TRBJ1-5	CASSKTVYSNQPQHF	TGTGCCAGTAGTAAGACTGTTTATAGCAATCAGCCCCAGCATTTT
once	TRBV1	.	TRBJ1-4	CTSSLQGREKLFF	TGCACCAGCAGCCTACAGGGGCGCGAAAAACTGTTTTTT
.	TRBV4-2	TRBD1	TRBJ1-4	CASSQGVRTGGATNEKLFF	TGTGCCAGCAGCCAAGGGGTCCGGACAGGGGGCGCAACTAATGAAAAACTGTTTTTT
.	TRBV2	.	TRBJ1-2	CASGQNSYGYTF	TGTGCCAGCGGACAGAACTCCTATGGCTACACCTTC
.	TRBV5-1	.	TRBJ1-4	CASSLGAGWSKELFF	TGCGCCAGCAGCTTGGGAGCGGGGTGGAGTAAAGAACTGTTTTTT
.	TRBV10-3	.	TRBJ1-4	CAISESRSNEKLFF	TGTGCCATCAGTGAGTCCAGATCTAATGAAAAACTGTTTTTT
.	TRBV18	.	TRBJ2-5	CASSRLQETQYF	TGTGCCAGCTCCCGTCTACAAGAGACCCAGTACTTC
.	TRBV27	.	TRBJ2-7	CASSSRPVQRLLYEQYF	TGTGCCAGCAGTTCGCGACCAGTGCAGCGCCTCCTCTACGAGCAGTACTTC
.	TRBV6-5	TRBD1	TRBJ1-6	CASSRGQGGSPLHF	TGTGCCAGCAGCCGAGGACAGGGAGGATCACCCCTCCACTTT
.	TRBV7-8	TRBD1	TRBJ1-1	CASSFRGPATEAFF	TGTGCCAGCAGCTTCAGGGGGCCGGCCACTGAAGCTTTCTTT
.	TRBV18	.	TRBJ1-3	CASSPGTDSGNTIYF	TGTGCCAGCTCACCAGGGACCGACTCTGGAAACACCATATATTTT
.	TRBV7-9	.	TRBJ1-2	CASSLEGGALNGYTF	TGTGCCAGCAGCCTAGAAGGGGGGGCTCTGAATGGCTACACCTTC
.	TRBV28	.	TRBJ1-2	CASKEAGNYGYTF	TGTGCCAGCAAGGAGGCCGGGAACTATGGCTACACCTTC
.	TRBV4-2	TRBD2	TRBJ2-7	CASSQERTSGYEQYF	TGTGCCAGCAGCCAAGAAAGGACTAGCGGTTACGAGCAGTACTTC